This is a list of T cell receptor beta chains from one sample in a study of T cell responses to AZD1222 COVID-19 vaccine. Profiling relied on immunoSEQ multiplex PCR, and the TCRdb table lists in-frame clones only, not all of them. The table shows 95,000 to 100,000 clones, with less than 90% occurring only once. The sequenced sample was peripheral blood, obtained on day 0 of AZD1222 vaccination. The source of these receptors is an adult in good health. Both conserved end residues are part of each CDR3. Each record gives: D gene, clone size, V gene, J gene, CDR3 DNA, CDR3 protein. D genes are given only for firm matches. Part of the rows lack a size; the others show once, few, many or a class for expanded clones.

.	once	TRBV4-2	TRBJ2-7	TGTGCCAGCAGCCCTGCTGGACAGTCCTACGAGCAGTACTTC	CASSPAGQSYEQYF
.	.	TRBV24-1	TRBJ2-7	TGTGCCACCAGTGACCCGAATGGGGGCGAGCAGTACTTC	CATSDPNGGEQYF
.	.	TRBV30	TRBJ2-1	TGTGCCTGGAGCCGGGGGATAGGGGTTAATGAGCAGTTCTTC	CAWSRGIGVNEQFF
.	.	TRBV27	TRBJ1-6	TGTGCCAGCAGTTTTGGAGGGCAGAGAGGAGGCTCCTATAATTCACCCCTCCACTTT	CASSFGGQRGGSYNSPLHF
TRBD2	.	TRBV30	TRBJ2-7	TGTGCCTGGAGTTGGAGTACGTCGGCGGGAGGCCCCTACGAGCAGTACTTC	CAWSWSTSAGGPYEQYF
.	few	TRBV5-4	TRBJ2-7	TGTGCCAGCAGCTTGACTTATGGCAGTCCGAAGTACGAGCAGTACTTC	CASSLTYGSPKYEQYF
.	.	TRBV5-1	TRBJ2-3	TGCGCCAGCAGCTACGGACAGGACTACACAGATACGCAGTATTTT	CASSYGQDYTDTQYF
.	few	TRBV12-5	TRBJ1-5	TGTGCTAGTGGTTTTGGGCGAAGCAATCAGCCCCAGCATTTT	CASGFGRSNQPQHF
TRBD1	.	TRBV19	TRBJ2-3	TGTGCCAGTTCCCGGGACAGGGAAATTGGTACGCAGTATTTT	CASSRDREIGTQYF
.	once	TRBV11-2	TRBJ1-2	TGTGCCAGCAGCCAGAGGACCCAAGGCGGCTATGGCTACACCTTC	CASSQRTQGGYGYTF
.	.	TRBV5-1	TRBJ1-2	TGCGCCAGCAGCCCCTTTCCCGGGACGGCTAACTATGGCTACACCTTC	CASSPFPGTANYGYTF
.	.	TRBV19	TRBJ1-1	TGTGCCAGTAGTATGATGGGGGTGAGCGAAGCTTTCTTT	CASSMMGVSEAFF
.	.	TRBV9	TRBJ1-2	TGTGCCAGCAGCGTGGACTCGGGGGATGGCTACACCTTC	CASSVDSGDGYTF
.	.	TRBV11-2	TRBJ1-5	TGTGCCAGCAGCTTATTTGGGGCAGACGTTAGCAATCAGCCCCAGCATTTT	CASSLFGADVSNQPQHF
.	.	TRBV10-1	TRBJ1-6	TGCGCCAGCAGTACCGTGAAAAATTCACCCCTCCACTTT	CASSTVKNSPLHF
TRBD1	.	TRBV6-5	TRBJ1-6	TGTGCCAGCACCAAAGACAGGGCGAAATCACCCCTCCACTTT	CASTKDRAKSPLHF
.	.	TRBV4-1	TRBJ1-1	TGCGCCAGCAGCCCGGAAGGATTGGGCACTGAAGCTTTCTTT	CASSPEGLGTEAFF
TRBD1	once	TRBV7-9	TRBJ2-5	TGTGCCAGCAGCCTTGGGACAGAAGAGACCCAGTACTTC	CASSLGTEETQYF
TRBD2	.	TRBV20-1	TRBJ2-3	TGCAGTGCTAGTCTGGCGGGAGACCTAGCACAAGATACGCAGTATTTT	CSASLAGDLAQDTQYF
.	.	TRBV3-1/TRBV3-2	TRBJ1-3	TGTGCCAGCACTAAATCTATGGCTGGAAACACCATATATTTT	CASTKSMAGNTIYF
TRBD1	.	TRBV28	TRBJ2-7	TGTGCCAGCAGGACAGGGGCCCTGGAGCAGTACTTC	CASRTGALEQYF
.	.	TRBV7-3	TRBJ2-1	TGTGCCAGCAGCCTAGCCCCAAGCTCCTACAATGAGCAGTTCTTC	CASSLAPSSYNEQFF
TRBD1	.	TRBV5-1	TRBJ2-7	TGCGCCAGCAGCTGGGACAGGGGTTACGAGCAGTACTTC	CASSWDRGYEQYF
.	.	TRBV28	TRBJ1-2	TGTGCCTGCAGACAGTCGTCTAACTATGGCTACACCTTC	CACRQSSNYGYTF
TRBD1	.	TRBV19	TRBJ2-7	TGTGCCAGTAGTGACGGACAGGGCGTCTACGAGCAGTACTTC	CASSDGQGVYEQYF
TRBD1	.	TRBV29-1	TRBJ1-1	TGCAGCGTCGGACAGGGGTTCGCCGGGGACACTGAAGCTTTCTTT	CSVGQGFAGDTEAFF
.	.	TRBV5-5	TRBJ1-6	TGTGCCAGCAGCTTTTTGGAAAATTCACCCCTCCACTTT	CASSFLENSPLHF